Shown below are 7 T cell receptor beta chains from a single sample sequenced in a study of PD-L1 blockade in urothelial cancer. Produced via immunoSEQ multiplex PCR; TCRdb's table is partial and in-frame only. The sample has some 75,000 clones, approximately 89% seen once; the top ten hold roughly 0.87%. Time point described: peripheral blood 6 weeks after treatment start. Sequenced here: PBMCs, sampled around atezolizumab (anti-PD-L1) treatment. Every receptor here comes from an elderly woman with urothelial cancer.

The rearrangement joins TRBV28 to TRBJ2-1; D gene ambiguous. The CDR3 loop spans 12 amino acids. In germline, CDR1 is MDHEN, CDR2 SYDVKM. Between the trimmed V and J ends, which lost 2 bases and 7 bases, there was a span of 6 bases. The CDR3 nucleotides are TGTGCCAGCAGTTTACCCCGGAATGAGCAGTTCTTC. Encoded protein: CASSLPRNEQFF.

The V and J genes are TRBV9 and TRBJ2-1; TRBD1 agrees at 10 bases. CDR3 length: 16 amino acids. CDR1 and CDR2 from the germline V gene are SGDLS and YYNGEE. After removal of 0 bases from V and 7 bases from J, the junction contained 7 bases not matched to a gene. CDR3: CASSVVGDRGINEQFF. In nucleotides, the CDR3 is TGTGCCAGCAGCGTAGTGGGGGACAGGGGAATAAATGAGCAGTTCTTC.

The chain has TRBV6-1 and TRBJ2-1; D gene ambiguous. The CDR3 runs to 15 residues. Germline CDR1 is MNHNS and CDR2 is SASEGT. Trimming left V 2 bases short and J 6 bases short, with 14 bases between. This chain's CDR3 is CASSELTTPLNEQFF. As DNA, the CDR3 is TGTGCCAGCAGTGAACTAACCACCCCCCTCAATGAGCAGTTCTTC.

The chain is built from TRBV30 and TRBJ2-1; D is ambiguous. This CDR3 has 11 residues. With 2 bases removed from V and 5 bases from J, the gap between germline ends came to 4 bases. Germline CDR1 reads GTSNPN; CDR2 reads SVGIG (reference sequence). CDR3 nucleotide sequence: TGTGCCTGGAGTTTAGACAATGAGCAGTTCTTC. This gives the protein CAWSLDNEQFF.

This clone was picked up a small number of times. The chain uses TRBV19 and TRBJ1-1, with 9 nucleotides matching TRBD1. Losses at the gene ends were 3 bases for V and 4 bases for J; bases not matched to a gene: 6. CDR3 length: 15 amino acids. CDR1 and CDR2 (germline): LNHDA, SQIVND (reference sequence). The CDR3 DNA is TGTGCCAGTAGTATGGTCCGGGACAGGGCCACTGAAGCTTTCTTT. This sequence encodes CASSMVRDRATEAFF.

V and J are TRBV27 and TRBJ2-7; 13 bases fit TRBD2. The CDR3 runs 16 residues. Trimming removed 7 bases from V and 3 bases from J; junction bases left unmatched: 9. Germline V gene sequence: CDR1 MNHEY, CDR2 SMNVEV (reference sequence). As DNA, the CDR3 is TGTGCCAGCATGGGACTAGCGGGGTCGTTTAGCTACGAGCAGTACTTC. Amino acid sequence: CASMGLAGSFSYEQYF.

The gene calls are TRBV30 and TRBJ2-1; TRBD2 matches 7 bases. The CDR3 spans 12 residues. V was pared by 8 bases and J by 5 bases, with 6 bases of the junction left unmatched. Germline V lookup: CDR1 GTSNPN, CDR2 SVGIG (reference sequence). The CDR3 DNA reads as TGTGCCGGGGGGGGAAATAACAATGAGCAGTTCTTC. Its protein is CAGGGNNNEQFF.